The entry below gives a single T cell receptor beta chain sequence along with its context. The antigen is unknown. Data came from immunoSEQ multiplex PCR; TCRdb stores just in-frame clones and leaves some out. The sample shows approximately 12,000 clones, about four fifths of them seen only once. V lost 1 base to trimming and J lost 6 bases, with 10 bases between them. The CDR3 runs to 13 residues. Germline loops: CDR1 SGHNT, CDR2 YYREEE (reference sequence). This specimen belongs to a study of tumor-infiltrating lymphocytes in localized non-small cell lung cancer. Study details: Several tumor histologies, both smoking statuses, and some post-neoadjuvant chemotherapy samples were included. Resected tumor was paired with non-adjacent uninvolved lung from the same patient.

Study-level results: TCRbeta sequencing showed higher T cell infiltration in tumors than uninvolved lung. Only some patients had TCR sequencing, depending on available tissue.

This TCR was recovered from a human donor with non-small cell lung cancer. The rearrangement uses TRBV5-4 and TRBJ1-2; D not resolved. The sample consisted of lung tumor tissue. The CDR3 DNA reads as TGTGCCAGCAGCTTGACGGGCGCTGATGGCTACACCTTC. It specifies CASSLTGADGYTF.